The 16 T cell receptor beta chains below were found in one sample sequenced in a study of blood T cell repertoires in COVID-19. TCRdb keeps only in-frame clones here, not all; method: immunoSEQ multiplex PCR. Altogether some 220,000 clones are present, approximately 90% being singletons, with the ten largest covering approximately 3.4%. Sequencing was done on a sample of PBMCs or T cells enriched from blood (not recorded which). The source of these receptors is a woman under 30 in a cohort exposed to, infected with or recovered from COVID-19 (not recorded which).

The rearrangement links TRBV5-1 to TRBJ1-1; D possibly corresponds to TRBD1 (5 bases). The ends were cut back, 4 bases at V and 4 bases at J, with 20 bases in the middle. CDR3 size: 16 residues. Germline V gene sequence: CDR1 SGHRS, CDR2 YFSETQ. CDR3 residues: CASSRLGTVGGTEAFF. CDR3 DNA: TGCGCCAGCAGCCGACTTGGGACTGTGGGGGGCACTGAAGCTTTCTTT.

V and J are TRBV4-2 and TRBJ1-5; TRBD1 aligns across 8 bases. Trimming removed 3 bases from V and 7 bases from J; junction bases left unmatched: 8. The CDR3 spans 15 residues. Looked up from germline, CDR1 is LGHNA and CDR2 is YNFKEQ. CDR3 DNA: TGTGCCAGCAGCCACGACGGACAGGGCGAACAGCCCCAGCATTTT. Its protein product is CASSHDGQGEQPQHF.

The J gene is TRBJ2-1, the V gene TRBV7-2; TRBD1 or TRBD2 may be the D gene (6 bases each). The ends were cut back, 5 bases at V and 6 bases at J, with 14 bases in the middle. The CDR3 runs to 14 residues. Germline CDR1 and CDR2: SGHTA and FQGNSA. CDR3 in amino acids: CASSLGGRSNEQFF. CDR3 bases: TGTGCCAGCAGCCTAGGGGGGAGGAGCAATGAGCAGTTCTTC.

This chain links TRBV19 with TRBJ2-5; possibly TRBD1 for D (6 bases). CDR3 length equals 14 residues. Germline V lookup: CDR1 LNHDA, CDR2 SQIVND (reference sequence). V gave up 5 bases and J gave up 2 bases, with 12 bases separating them. The CDR3 loop is CASSVLQGQETQYF. The CDR3 DNA reads as TGTGCCAGTAGTGTTTTACAGGGACAAGAGACCCAGTACTTC.

The chain employs TRBV12-3 or TRBV12-4 and TRBJ1-2; no definite D call. V was clipped by 3 bases and J by 7 bases, with 9 bases between them. The CDR3 has 12 residues. DNA for the CDR3: TGTGCCAGCAGTTTGGCAACGGGTGGCTACACCTTC. Its protein is CASSLATGGYTF.

The V gene is TRBV27, the J gene TRBJ2-1; 12 bases agree with TRBD2. Germline CDR1 MNHEY, CDR2 SMNVEV (reference sequence). This CDR3 is 16 amino acids long. V was pared by 6 bases and J by 2 bases, with 5 bases of the junction left unmatched. This CDR3 reads CASSLAGGPPYNEQFF. The DNA for the CDR3 is TGTGCCAGCAGCCTAGCGGGAGGGCCCCCCTACAATGAGCAGTTCTTC.

Here the CDR3 reads CASRWTAHYGYTF. CDR3 DNA: TGTGCCAGTAGATGGACTGCCCACTATGGCTACACCTTC. The chain couples TRBV19 to TRBJ1-2; D remains unclear. Germline V gene lookup returns CDR1 LNHDA and CDR2 SQIVND (reference sequence). V lost 6 bases and J lost 3, with 11 bases in between. This CDR3 region has 13 residues. The complete variable domain, with remaining parts taken from reference TRBV19 and TRBJ1-2, reads DGGITQSPKYLFRKEGQNVTLSCEQNLNHDAMYWYRQDPGQGLRLIYYSQIVNDFQKGDIAEGYSVSREKKESFPLTVTSAQKNPTAFYLCASRWTAHYGYTFGSGTRLTVV.

This clone showed up just once. The rearrangement joins TRBV19 to TRBJ1-5, with D hard to call. Germline CDR1 reads LNHDA; CDR2 reads SQIVND (reference sequence). The V gene lost 5 bases and the J gene lost 4 bases, with 18 bases spanning the gap. CDR3 length equals 16 residues. CDR3 in DNA: TGTGCCAGTAGTTGGGAAGGGCGCGGGCGGAATCAGCCCCAGCATTTT. It yields the protein CASSWEGRGRNQPQHF.

The chain carries TRBV27 and TRBJ1-5; 11 bases agree with TRBD1. With 2 bases clipped from V and 5 bases from J, the junction kept 2 bases outside the gene matches. Germline V gene data show CDR1 as MNHEY and CDR2 as SMNVEV (reference sequence). The CDR3 runs 15 residues. The CDR3 DNA sequence: TGTGCCAGCAGTTTAGGACAGGGGGCTGATCAGCCCCAGCATTTT. Translation gives CASSLGQGADQPQHF.

The V call is TRBV3-1 (or the pseudogene TRBV3-2), the J call TRBJ1-5; D is unclear. Germline-derived CDR1 and CDR2 are LGHDT and YNNKEL (reference sequence). CDR3 length equals 14 residues. V was shortened by 1 base and J by 5 bases, with 9 bases between the two germline ends. The DNA of the CDR3 is TGTGCCAGCAGCCAAGGACACAACGATCAGCCCCAGCATTTT. It yields the protein CASSQGHNDQPQHF.

This sequence joins TRBV28 and TRBJ1-1; a possible D gene is TRBD1 (5 bases). V was clipped by 3 bases and J by 4 bases, with 15 bases between them. Germline CDR1 MDHEN, CDR2 SYDVKM. This CDR3 spans 15 amino acids. Written as DNA, the CDR3 is TGTGCCAGCAGTTTTAATTCAGGGAAGCGCACTGAAGCTTTCTTT. Residues: CASSFNSGKRTEAFF.

The rearrangement uses TRBV10-2 and TRBJ1-5; weak D call: TRBD1 (5 bases). Between the trimmed V and J ends, which lost 3 bases and 6 bases, there was a span of 12 bases. Germline CDR1 is WSHSY and CDR2 is SAAADI. The CDR3 contains 14 residues. DNA for the CDR3: TGCGCCAGCAGTGAAGTGCAGGGTGCTCAGCCCCAGCATTTT. Translating gives CASSEVQGAQPQHF.

The V and J genes are TRBV5-1 and TRBJ1-1; D not certain. Per germline, CDR1 SGHRS and CDR2 YFSETQ. The CDR3 extends over 14 amino acids. Trimming stripped 0 bases from V and 6 bases from J, with 12 bases between. CDR3: CASSLVAGMSEAFF. CDR3 in DNA: TGCGCCAGCAGCTTGGTAGCGGGGATGTCTGAAGCTTTCTTT.

CDR3 protein: CASSTSGFNYGYTF. CDR3 DNA sequence: TGTGCCAGCAGTACATCGGGTTTTAACTATGGCTACACCTTC. The chain combines TRBV28 with TRBJ1-2; no reliable D call. The CDR3 contains 14 residues. Germline V lookup: CDR1 MDHEN, CDR2 SYDVKM. V dropped 5 bases and J dropped 1 base, with 11 bases sitting between them.

This chain uses TRBV11-2 with TRBJ1-1; no firm D call. The CDR3 runs to 13 residues. V shed 8 bases and J shed 4 bases, with 14 bases lying between them. Germline loops: CDR1 SGHAT, CDR2 FQNNGV. DNA of the CDR3: TGTGCCAGCGACGCAGTGGGAGGCACTGAAGCTTTCTTT. Its translation is CASDAVGGTEAFF.

This clone occurred once. The chain employs TRBV24-1 and TRBJ1-1, with 8 positions matching TRBD1. The V and J ends lost 6 bases and 4 bases, in that order; junction bases with no gene match: 3. Germline loops: CDR1 KGHDR, CDR2 SFDVKD. This CDR3 has 13 amino acids. CDR3 in DNA: TGTGCCACCAGTCAGGGGGCGAGCACTGAAGCTTTCTTT. The encoded protein is CATSQGASTEAFF.